This T cell receptor (beta chain) comes out of a study of beta chain features in type 1 diabetes. Sequenced material consisted of expressed TCRB transcripts (all of the isolated RNA was reverse transcribed). Sequenced by immunoSEQ multiplex PCR; TCRdb stores in-frame clones only, minus some. Seen here are about 350,000 clones, around 20% observed once, and the top ten hold under 0.055%. The CDR3 spans 14 residues. V shed 11 bases and J 2 bases; nucleotides not matched to a gene: 9. From germline, CDR1 is SGHTA and CDR2 FQGNSA. This clone has more than one count but fewer than ten. The chain recombines TRBV7-2 with TRBJ2-1, with 7 nucleotides matching TRBD2. Sequenced input: naive CD4+ T cells from blood. The clonotype comes from a woman under 30 in good health. The CDR3: CARGSAGAYNEQFF. The CDR3 region has the DNA TGTGCCCGTGGTTCGGCGGGGGCCTACAATGAGCAGTTCTTC. The whole variable domain, remainder taken from reference TRBV7-2 and TRBJ2-1, is GAGVSQSPSNKVTEKGKDVELRCDPISGHTALYWYRQSLGQGLEFLIYFQGNSAPDKSGLPSDRFSAERTGGSVSTLTIQRTQQEDSAVYLCARGSAGAYNEQFFGPGTRLTVL.